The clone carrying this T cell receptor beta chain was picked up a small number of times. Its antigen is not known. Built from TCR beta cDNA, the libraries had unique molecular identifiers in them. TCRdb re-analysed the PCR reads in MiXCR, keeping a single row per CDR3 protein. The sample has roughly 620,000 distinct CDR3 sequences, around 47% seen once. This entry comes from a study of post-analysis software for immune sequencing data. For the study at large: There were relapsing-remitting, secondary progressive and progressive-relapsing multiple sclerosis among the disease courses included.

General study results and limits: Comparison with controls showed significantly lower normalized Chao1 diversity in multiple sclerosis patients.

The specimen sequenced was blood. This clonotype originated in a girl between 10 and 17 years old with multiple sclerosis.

CDR3 in DNA: TGTGCCAGCAGCTTCAGCACCGGTTATAATTCACCCCTCCACTTT. It yields the protein CASSFSTGYNSPLHF. The rearrangement joins TRBV7-9 to TRBJ1-6; D uncertain. V shed 3 bases and J shed 4 bases, with 10 bases lying between them. Germline V CDR1 and CDR2: SEHNR, FQNEAQ (reference sequence). CDR3 length: 15 residues.